These 32 T cell receptor beta chains were sequenced from one sample in a study of blood T cell repertoires in COVID-19. The method was immunoSEQ multiplex PCR; TCRdb's version includes in-frame clones alone and lacks a portion of them. The sample has roughly 80,000 clones, about 88% seen once. The sample comprised peripheral blood. These receptors originate from a human donor in a cohort sampled during active COVID-19.

This chain links TRBV19 with TRBJ2-3; 11 bases map to TRBD2. With 6 bases clipped from V and 3 bases from J, the junction kept 5 bases outside the gene matches. Germline values: CDR1 LNHDA, CDR2 SQIVND (reference sequence). This CDR3 comprises 15 residues. CDR3 nucleotide sequence: TGTGCCAGTAGGTGGACTAGCGGGTTTACAGATACGCAGTATTTT. Its translation: CASRWTSGFTDTQYF. Supplemented by reference TRBV19 and TRBJ2-3, the full variable domain reads DGGITQSPKYLFRKEGQNVTLSCEQNLNHDAMYWYRQDPGQGLRLIYYSQIVNDFQKGDIAEGYSVSREKKESFPLTVTSAQKNPTAFYLCASRWTSGFTDTQYFGPGTRLTVL.

The rearrangement links TRBV9 to TRBJ2-5, with a weak D call TRBD1 (6 bases). The V gene's germline CDR1 is SGDLS and CDR2 YYNGEE. This CDR3 contains 13 residues. V lost 3 bases and J lost 4, with 10 bases in between. CDR3 sequence: CASSARTVETQYF. The CDR3 DNA follows: TGTGCCAGCAGCGCAAGGACAGTAGAGACCCAGTACTTC.

The chain uses TRBV7-8 and TRBJ1-1; D not certain. The CDR3 is 17 amino acids. Germline-derived CDR1 and CDR2 are SGHVS and FQNEAQ. V was cut by 0 bases and J by 4 bases, with 18 bases left in between. The CDR3 region has the DNA TGTGCCAGCAGCTTAGCCCCCCTTGGAGGGCAGCCCACTGAAGCTTTCTTT. This encodes CASSLAPLGGQPTEAFF. The variable domain in full, completed from reference TRBV7-8 and TRBJ1-1, reads GAGVSQSPRYKVAKRGQDVALRCDPISGHVSLFWYQQALGQGPEFLTYFQNEAQLDKSGLPSDRFFAERPEGSVSTLKIQRTQQEDSAVYLCASSLAPLGGQPTEAFFGQGTRLTVV.

This chain connects TRBV29-1 to TRBJ2-7; possibly TRBD2 for D (5 bases). Germline V lookup: CDR1 SQVTM, CDR2 ANQGSEA. The germline V and J ends were trimmed by 3 bases and 4 bases, with 10 bases remaining between them. This CDR3 spans 12 amino acids. The CDR3 sequence: CSVEEEGYEQYF. CDR3 in DNA: TGCAGCGTTGAGGAAGAGGGATACGAGCAGTACTTC.

The chain has TRBV5-6 and TRBJ2-7, with 12 bases lining up with TRBD2. V shed 3 bases, J shed 4 bases, and the junction held 8 bases outside the gene matches. CDR3 length equals 16 residues. Germline V gene data show CDR1 as SGHDT and CDR2 as YYEEEE. The CDR3 reads CASSSRTSGNRYEQYF. DNA for the CDR3: TGTGCCAGCAGCTCCCGGACTAGCGGGAATAGGTACGAGCAGTACTTC.

This clone was seen only a few times. The rearrangement links TRBV19 to TRBJ1-4; D is unclear. In germline, CDR1 is LNHDA, CDR2 SQIVND (reference sequence). This CDR3 region has 15 residues. The V end was cut by 7 bases, the J end by 0 bases, with 12 bases between. The CDR3 coding sequence is TGTGCCAGTAAAGAAACAGTAGCAACTAATGAAAAACTGTTTTTT. It is translated as CASKETVATNEKLFF.

The chain couples TRBV19 to TRBJ2-7; D might be TRBD2 (5 bases). The CDR3 is made up of 15 amino acids. V dropped 0 bases and J dropped 9 bases, with 18 bases sitting between them. Germline V gene lookup returns CDR1 LNHDA and CDR2 SQIVND (reference sequence). The DNA of the CDR3 is TGTGCCAGTAGTATAGATCTAACTGGTTACGAGGGGCAGTACTTC. Its protein is CASSIDLTGYEGQYF.

V usage is TRBV11-1 and J usage is TRBJ2-3; 8 bases are a match to TRBD2. Germline-derived CDR1 and CDR2 are SGHAT and FQDESV (reference sequence). This CDR3 has 15 residues. V gave up 2 bases and J gave up 5 bases; unmatched junction bases: 6. CDR3 residues: CASSLFLSGGDTQYF. In DNA, the CDR3 is TGTGCCAGCAGCTTATTTCTGAGCGGGGGAGATACGCAGTATTTT.

The chain couples TRBV11-2 to TRBJ2-5; 7 nucleotides match TRBD2. The CDR3 length is 14 residues. Germline loops: CDR1 SGHAT, CDR2 FQNNGV. V shed 1 base, J shed 3 bases, and the junction held 2 bases outside the gene matches. The DNA of the CDR3 is TGTGCCAGCAGCTTAGGGACTAGTGAAGAGACCCAGTACTTC. Translating it yields CASSLGTSEETQYF.

This chain uses TRBV6-6 with TRBJ1-5; D is perhaps TRBD1 (5 bases). Trimming removed 4 bases at V and 0 bases at J, with 13 bases between. This CDR3 has 16 residues. Looked up from germline, CDR1 is MNHNY and CDR2 is SVGAGI (reference sequence). CDR3 loop: CASSWNPGDSNQPQHF. The CDR3, as DNA: TGTGCCAGCAGTTGGAACCCGGGGGATAGCAATCAGCCCCAGCATTTT.

The chain links TRBV7-2 to TRBJ2-3, with 9 bases fitting TRBD2. Germline values: CDR1 SGHTA, CDR2 FQGNSA. V shed 5 bases and J 5 bases; nucleotides not matched to a gene: 5. The length of the CDR3 is 14 residues. DNA for the CDR3: TGTGCCAGCAGCCCCCGTAGCGGGAGAGATACGCAGTATTTT. This sequence encodes CASSPRSGRDTQYF.

This chain connects TRBV15 to TRBJ2-5; TRBD1 might be the D (6 bases). The CDR3 extends over 15 amino acids. Germline CDR1 is LNHNV and CDR2 is YYDKDF (reference sequence). V dropped 3 bases and J dropped 1 base, with 12 bases sitting between them. This CDR3 reads CATSRGPGAQETQYF. The CDR3 bases are TGTGCCACCAGCAGGGGCCCAGGGGCCCAAGAGACCCAGTACTTC. Together with reference TRBV15 and TRBJ2-5, the CDR3 gives the full variable domain: DAMVIQNPRYQVTQFGKPVTLSCSQTLNHNVMYWYQQKSSQAPKLLFHYYDKDFNNEADTPDNFQSRRPNTSFCFLDIRSPGLGDTAMYLCATSRGPGAQETQYFGPGTRLLVL.

The chain links TRBV4-2 to TRBJ2-2; 7 bases align to TRBD1. CDR1 is LGHNA and CDR2 is YNFKEQ in the germline V gene. Trimming at V came to 2 bases and at J to 6 bases, leaving 9 bases not matched to a gene. This CDR3 contains 16 residues. The CDR3 is CASSQHDRVGAGELFF. The CDR3 DNA is TGTGCCAGCAGCCAACATGACAGGGTAGGGGCCGGGGAGCTGTTTTTT.

This chain joins TRBV7-2 and TRBJ2-2, with 11 nucleotides matching TRBD2. Unmatched junction bases numbered 9, after V lost 5 bases and J lost 4 bases. This CDR3 has 17 residues. Germline loops: CDR1 SGHTA, CDR2 FQGNSA. CDR3 in amino acids: CASSTRPGLAVTGELFF. The CDR3 DNA follows: TGTGCCAGCAGCACCCGGCCGGGACTAGCGGTCACCGGGGAGCTGTTTTTT.

J is TRBJ1-2 and V is TRBV5-8; tentative D call: TRBD1 (6 bases). V was trimmed by 3 bases and J by 4 bases, leaving 16 bases between them. The CDR3 loop spans 15 amino acids. Germline V gene lookup returns CDR1 SGHTS and CDR2 YDEGEE. This CDR3 is CASSSWTAAIYGYTF. The DNA of the CDR3 is TGTGCCAGCAGCTCCTGGACAGCTGCAATCTATGGCTACACCTTC.

The chain carries TRBV2 and TRBJ2-1; D unresolved. Germline CDR1 reads SNHLY; CDR2 reads FYNNEI. V was pared by 4 bases and J by 6 bases, with 16 bases between. CDR3 size: 15 residues. Here the CDR3 reads CASSVRFGESNEQFF. The CDR3, as DNA: TGTGCCAGCAGTGTTCGGTTTGGAGAGAGCAATGAGCAGTTCTTC.

The chain uses TRBV19 and TRBJ2-4; TRBD1 aligns across 10 bases. The J segment lost 0 bases and the V segment lost 5 bases, leaving 13 bases of the junction unmatched. The CDR3 extends over 19 amino acids. Per the germline V gene, CDR1 is LNHDA and CDR2 is SQIVND (reference sequence). This CDR3 is CASSLAYGTGERAKNIQYF. In DNA form, the CDR3 reads TGTGCCAGTAGTTTGGCTTACGGGACAGGGGAGAGAGCCAAAAACATTCAGTACTTC. Together with reference TRBV19 and TRBJ2-4, the CDR3 gives the full variable domain: DGGITQSPKYLFRKEGQNVTLSCEQNLNHDAMYWYRQDPGQGLRLIYYSQIVNDFQKGDIAEGYSVSREKKESFPLTVTSAQKNPTAFYLCASSLAYGTGERAKNIQYFGAGTRLSVL.

The chain joins TRBV24-1 to TRBJ2-1, with 8 bases identical to TRBD1. From germline, CDR1 is KGHDR and CDR2 SFDVKD. The CDR3 is 15 residues long. The V and J ends lost 4 bases and 2 bases, in that order; junction bases with no gene match: 3. CDR3 residues: CATSESDRAYNEQFF. The CDR3 DNA reads TGTGCCACCAGTGAGTCGGACAGGGCCTACAATGAGCAGTTCTTC.

The chain recombines TRBV25-1 with TRBJ2-5, with TRBD2 as a possible D gene (7 bases). This CDR3 has 14 amino acids. The V gene lost 1 base and the J gene lost 5 bases, with 11 bases spanning the gap. CDR1 MGHDK and CDR2 SYGVNS come from the germline V gene. In DNA form, the CDR3 reads TGTGCCAGCAGTGAATTAGGGGGGGCTGAGACCCAGTACTTC. This codes for CASSELGGAETQYF.

The rearrangement links TRBV27 to TRBJ2-7; 9 positions agree with TRBD1. V lost 4 bases to trimming and J lost 2 bases; unmatched junction nucleotides: 3. CDR3 size: 14 residues. Germline V gives CDR1 MNHEY, CDR2 SMNVEV (reference sequence). The CDR3 region is CASSSDRGAYEQYF. The CDR3 region has the DNA TGTGCCAGCAGTTCGGACAGGGGAGCCTACGAGCAGTACTTC.

This sequence joins TRBV15 and TRBJ2-7; 7 nucleotides match TRBD2. Germline trimming cut 2 bases from V and 5 bases from J; bases unmatched to any gene: 9. The CDR3 spans 15 residues. From germline, CDR1 is LNHNV and CDR2 YYDKDF (reference sequence). CDR3 nucleotides: TGTGCCACCAGCAGAAGTTTAGGGAGGGCCAACGAGCAGTACTTC. Translating it yields CATSRSLGRANEQYF.

The chain recombines TRBV19 with TRBJ1-2; D remains unclear. The CDR3 is 12 residues long. V was shortened by 1 base and J by 8 bases, with 8 bases between the two germline ends. CDR1 LNHDA and CDR2 SQIVND come from the germline V gene (reference sequence). The CDR3 loop is CASSIAGEGYTF. The CDR3, as DNA: TGTGCCAGTAGTATAGCCGGGGAGGGCTACACCTTC. The full variable domain, its missing parts supplied by reference TRBV19 and TRBJ1-2, is DGGITQSPKYLFRKEGQNVTLSCEQNLNHDAMYWYRQDPGQGLRLIYYSQIVNDFQKGDIAEGYSVSREKKESFPLTVTSAQKNPTAFYLCASSIAGEGYTFGSGTRLTVV.

The chain couples TRBV10-3 to TRBJ1-2; D remains ambiguous. Between the trimmed V and J ends, which lost 3 bases and 5 bases, there was a span of 16 bases. Looked up from germline, CDR1 is ENHRY and CDR2 is SYGVKD. The CDR3 totals 15 residues. The CDR3 nucleotides are TGTGCCATCAGTGATGGAAGGTTCCGAGGATATGGCTACACCTTC. Its protein is CAISDGRFRGYGYTF.

V usage is TRBV9 and J usage is TRBJ1-5; no definite D call. The CDR3 totals 15 residues. Germline V lookup: CDR1 SGDLS, CDR2 YYNGEE. With 2 bases removed from V and 0 bases from J, the gap between germline ends came to 9 bases. Here the CDR3 DNA reads TGTGCCAGCAGCGTCGGTCCTAATAGCAATCAGCCCCAGCATTTT. Encoded protein: CASSVGPNSNQPQHF.

The J gene is TRBJ1-6, the V gene TRBV7-2, with D possibly being TRBD1 (6 bases). CDR3 length: 14 amino acids. Germline lookup yields CDR1 SGHTA and CDR2 FQGNSA. Trimming took 7 bases from V and 5 from J, leaving 12 bases between them. The CDR3 spells CASIYRVNNSPLHF. CDR3 in DNA: TGTGCCAGCATCTACAGGGTGAATAATTCACCCCTCCACTTT.

This chain links TRBV7-2 with TRBJ2-5; 14 bases line up with TRBD2. Unmatched junction bases numbered 9, after V lost 5 bases and J lost 4 bases. The CDR3 has 17 amino acids. Germline-derived CDR1 and CDR2 are SGHTA and FQGNSA. CDR3 nucleotide sequence: TGTGCCAGCAGCCCCGGACTAGCGGGAGGTGTAGGAGAGACCCAGTACTTC. It codes for CASSPGLAGGVGETQYF.

This clone was seen a single time. The chain has TRBV27 and TRBJ2-1; D is possibly TRBD2 (6 bases). Per the germline V gene, CDR1 is MNHEY and CDR2 is SMNVEV (reference sequence). CDR3 length equals 15 residues. The germline V and J ends were trimmed by 4 bases and 3 bases, with 13 bases remaining between them. CDR3 loop: CASSSGDLGYNEQFF. The CDR3 bases are TGTGCCAGCAGTTCCGGGGACTTGGGCTACAATGAGCAGTTCTTC.

The chain uses TRBV18 and TRBJ1-3; a weak D match, TRBD1 (6 bases). Trimming cost V 6 bases and J 4 bases, with 13 bases left between them. CDR1 is KGHSH and CDR2 is LQKENI in the germline V gene. This CDR3 has 14 residues. The CDR3: CASSTSTGGNTIYF. The CDR3 bases are TGTGCCAGCTCCACGTCGACAGGAGGAAACACCATATATTTT. The full variable domain, with the rest looked up from reference TRBV18 and TRBJ1-3, is NAGVMQNPRHLVRRRGQEARLRCSPMKGHSHVYWYRQLPEEGLKFMVYLQKENIIDESGMPKERFSAEFPKEGPSILRIQQVVRGDSAAYFCASSTSTGGNTIYFGEGSWLTVV.

V usage is TRBV4-1 and J usage is TRBJ2-2; D call uncertain. This CDR3 is built from 17 residues. V dropped 1 base and J dropped 3 bases, with 15 bases sitting between them. CDR1 is MGHRA and CDR2 is YSYEKL in the germline V gene. The CDR3 here is CASSQVSLVRDTGELFF. CDR3 coding DNA: TGCGCCAGCAGCCAAGTTTCCCTGGTACGGGACACCGGGGAGCTGTTTTTT.

The rearrangement uses TRBV9 and TRBJ1-2; 7 nucleotides align to TRBD1. The CDR3 covers 14 residues. From germline, CDR1 is SGDLS and CDR2 YYNGEE. With 4 bases clipped from V and 4 bases from J, the junction kept 7 bases outside the gene matches. The CDR3: CASSPGTVIYGYTF. The CDR3, as DNA: TGTGCCAGCAGCCCCGGGACAGTAATCTATGGCTACACCTTC.

The V and J genes are TRBV7-9 and TRBJ2-7; possible D gene TRBD2, 6 bases. There are 15 residues in the CDR3. From germline, CDR1 is SEHNR and CDR2 FQNEAQ (reference sequence). With 4 bases removed from V and 4 bases from J, the gap between germline ends came to 17 bases. CDR3 in amino acids: CASSWGLLTRYEQYF. CDR3 coding DNA: TGTGCCAGCAGCTGGGGACTCCTTACGCGATACGAGCAGTACTTC.

The chain joins TRBV29-1 to TRBJ2-3; TRBD2 matches 7 bases. J was trimmed by 2 bases and V by 4 bases; bases with no gene match: 6. This CDR3 is 14 amino acids long. From germline, CDR1 is SQVTM and CDR2 ANQGSEA. CDR3 bases: TGCAGCGTTGCGGCTAGCGGCTACACAGATACGCAGTATTTT. Protein: CSVAASGYTDTQYF.